This is a list of T cell receptor beta chains from one sample in a study of OX40 agonist ivuxolimab in advanced cancers. The protocol was immunoSEQ multiplex PCR, while the TCRdb copy is restricted to in-frame clones and leaves out a portion. This sample has around 100,000 clones, with about 87% found just once. This specimen was CD4+ or CD8+ T cells sorted from blood, taken in a trial of the OX40 agonist ivuxolimab. These TCRs come from an adult with an advanced solid tumor such as melanoma, head and neck, liver or kidney cancer. Each CDR3 is given with its conserved first and last residue. The D gene is left open where the match is weak. Only part of the rows carry a size: once, few, many, or a class if the clone is expanded.

TGTGCCTCTTTGGTTTTTGGGGCCAACGTCCTGACTTTC | CASLVFGANVLTF | . | . | TRBJ2-6 | TRBV30
TGTGCCAGCAGTTACGATCCGTCCGGGCGTTTATATGGCTACACCTTC | CASSYDPSGRLYGYTF | . | . | TRBJ1-2 | TRBV6-6
TGTGCCAGCAGCTCACCCCGGGGACCTAAAGGCTATGGCTACACCTTC | CASSSPRGPKGYGYTF | . | many | TRBJ1-2 | TRBV11-2
TGCGCCAGCAGCCGGACAGGACCTAACTATGGCTACACCTTC | CASSRTGPNYGYTF | TRBD1 | . | TRBJ1-2 | TRBV5-1
TGTGCCAGCAGAGAAAGGGACAGCTACTATGGCTACACCTTC | CASRERDSYYGYTF | TRBD1 | . | TRBJ1-2 | TRBV6-5
TGCGCCAGCAGCCAAGAACAGGGGGCATCGAATCAGCCCCAGCATTTT | CASSQEQGASNQPQHF | TRBD1 | . | TRBJ1-5 | TRBV4-1
TGTGCCAGCAGCCCAGTTGGGGTGGGGGATACGCAGTATTTT | CASSPVGVGDTQYF | . | . | TRBJ2-3 | TRBV9
TGTGCCAGTAGTATAGATCTTCTATCGGGAAGGTATGAGCAGTTCTTC | CASSIDLLSGRYEQFF | . | . | TRBJ2-1 | TRBV19
TGTGCCAGTAGTATACCGAGGGGGGGGAAACGAGAGACCCAGTACTTC | CASSIPRGGKRETQYF | . | . | TRBJ2-5 | TRBV19
TGTGCCAGCAGCCAATCGAGCGTGGTGGGTCAGCCCCAGCATTTT | CASSQSSVVGQPQHF | . | . | TRBJ1-5 | TRBV16
TGTGCCTGGAGGGCCAACGGACCAGTATCTTTT | CAWRANGPVSF | . | . | TRBJ1-3 | TRBV30
TGTGCCAGCAGCTTGCACCACGAGCAGTACTTC | CASSLHHEQYF | . | . | TRBJ2-7 | TRBV5-4
TGTGCCAGCGTAACTAGCGGGAGTTACAATGAGCAGTTCTTC | CASVTSGSYNEQFF | TRBD2 | . | TRBJ2-1 | TRBV2
TGCGCCAGCAGCTCCCCGAGAGGGACGAACACTGAAGCTTTCTTT | CASSSPRGTNTEAFF | . | . | TRBJ1-1 | TRBV5-1
TGTGCCAGCTCACCCGCTAGTCGCGATGGCTACACCTTC | CASSPASRDGYTF | . | . | TRBJ1-2 | TRBV18
TGTGCCAGCAGGGTGGGACTCGCCGGGGAAGGGGAGCAGTTCTTC | CASRVGLAGEGEQFF | . | . | TRBJ2-1 | TRBV27
TGTGCCAGCAGCGTAGCGGGCAGGCCCCAAGAGACCCAGTACTTC | CASSVAGRPQETQYF | . | . | TRBJ2-5 | TRBV9
TGTGCCAGCAGCTTTGAGTATCGTGGCTATGGCTACACCTTC | CASSFEYRGYGYTF | . | few | TRBJ1-2 | TRBV7-2
TGTGCCAGCAGTCCGGGGGCCTCCTACGAGCAGTACTTC | CASSPGASYEQYF | . | . | TRBJ2-7 | TRBV6-6
TGTGCCAGCAGTTACTTAGGACAGGGCTATGAGCAGTTCTTC | CASSYLGQGYEQFF | TRBD1 | . | TRBJ2-1 | TRBV6-6
TGTGCCAGAAGCTTCAATTCGTCGGGACTCCTGGAGAGGACCGGGGAGCTGTTTTTT | CARSFNSSGLLERTGELFF | . | . | TRBJ2-2 | TRBV5-3
TGTGCCAGCAGCCTCACAGGGAGTGCAGGGTCGAGAGGCTACACCTTC | CASSLTGSAGSRGYTF | . | many | TRBJ1-2 | TRBV7-2
TGCGCCAGCAAGGCTGGAGATACGCAGTATTTT | CASKAGDTQYF | . | . | TRBJ2-3 | TRBV5-1
TGTGCCAGTACTCCAATAGCGGCCGGCCATGAGCAGTTCTTC | CASTPIAAGHEQFF | . | once | TRBJ2-1 | TRBV19
TGTGCCAGCAGCTTAGTGGCTAGCAGCCGTCAAGAGACCCAGTACTTC | CASSLVASSRQETQYF | . | . | TRBJ2-5 | TRBV7-2
TGTGCCAGCAGTGAAAAACGGGGACAGGGAAGGACCACAGATACGCAGTATTTT | CASSEKRGQGRTTDTQYF | TRBD1 | once | TRBJ2-3 | TRBV6-1
TGTGCCAGCAGCGGGGGAGGGTCTGAAGCTTTCTTT | CASSGGGSEAFF | . | . | TRBJ1-1 | TRBV7-8
TGTGCCAGCAGCACCCGACAGGGAGGGACTGGAAACACCATATATTTT | CASSTRQGGTGNTIYF | TRBD1 | . | TRBJ1-3 | TRBV9
TGTGCCAGCAGTCCTTGGGAGCCATCACAACGCCGCGAGCAGTACTTC | CASSPWEPSQRREQYF | . | . | TRBJ2-7 | TRBV27
TGCAGCGTTGACGACAGGGTTGGCAACACCATATATTTT | CSVDDRVGNTIYF | TRBD1 | . | TRBJ1-3 | TRBV29-1
TGCGCCAGCAGCCCGACAGGGTTGGACTATGGCTACACCTTC | CASSPTGLDYGYTF | TRBD1 | . | TRBJ1-2 | TRBV5-1
TGTGCCAGCTCACCAGCCAGGAGCACAGATACGCAGTATTTT | CASSPARSTDTQYF | . | . | TRBJ2-3 | TRBV18
TGTGCCAGCAGCTTAGCAGGGGCAGGGGGCGGGCAAGAGACCCAGTACTTC | CASSLAGAGGGQETQYF | TRBD1 | . | TRBJ2-5 | TRBV7-2
TGTGCCAGTAGTATAGAAGCACAGGGATATCAGCCCCAGCATTTT | CASSIEAQGYQPQHF | . | . | TRBJ1-5 | TRBV19
TGTGCCAGCAGCCCCGGGACAGGTGTCAACAATGAGCAGTTCTTC | CASSPGTGVNNEQFF | TRBD1 | once | TRBJ2-1 | TRBV5-5
TGTGCCAGCCACGATAGCGGGGCCTACGAGCAGTACTTC | CASHDSGAYEQYF | TRBD2 | . | TRBJ2-7 | TRBV6-6
TGTGCCAGCAGCTTAGAAGAGAGCTCCTACAATGAGCAGTTCTTC | CASSLEESSYNEQFF | . | . | TRBJ2-1 | TRBV7-8
TGTGCCAGCTCGGGGCAGGGGACCTACGAGCAGTACTTC | CASSGQGTYEQYF | . | once | TRBJ2-7 | TRBV11-3
TGTGCCAGCAGCTTAAGAGGGGGCGAGCTCACTGAAGCTTTCTTT | CASSLRGGELTEAFF | TRBD1 | . | TRBJ1-1 | TRBV7-2
TGTGCCAGCAGCTCCCGGGGAGCGAACACTGAAGCTTTCTTT | CASSSRGANTEAFF | . | once | TRBJ1-1 | TRBV7-2